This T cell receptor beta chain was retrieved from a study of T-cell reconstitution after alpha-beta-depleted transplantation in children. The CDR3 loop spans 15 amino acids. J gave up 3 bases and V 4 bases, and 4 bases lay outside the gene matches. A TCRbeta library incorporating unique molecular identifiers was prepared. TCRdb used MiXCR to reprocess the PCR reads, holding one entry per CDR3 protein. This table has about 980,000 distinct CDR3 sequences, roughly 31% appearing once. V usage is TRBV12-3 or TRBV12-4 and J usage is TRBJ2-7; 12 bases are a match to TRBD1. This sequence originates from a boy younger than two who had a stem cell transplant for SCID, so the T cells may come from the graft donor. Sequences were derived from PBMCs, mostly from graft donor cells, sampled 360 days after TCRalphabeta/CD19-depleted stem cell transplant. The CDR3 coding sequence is TGTGCCAGCAGTTGGGGACAGGGGGCATTCTACGAGCAGTACTTC. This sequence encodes CASSWGQGAFYEQYF.